The 24 T cell receptor beta chains presented below share a single source sample, sequenced in a study of blood T cell repertoires in COVID-19. Libraries were prepared by immunoSEQ multiplex PCR; TCRdb keeps only in-frame clonotypes and omits some of them. This table has 100,000 or so clones, approximately 88% appearing once. The source material was peripheral blood. These receptors originate from a woman in her fifties or sixties with acute or convalescent COVID-19.

The chain employs TRBV5-1 and TRBJ2-3; TRBD1 agrees at 9 bases. The CDR3 runs 16 residues. CDR1 and CDR2 (germline): SGHRS, YFSETQ. J gave up 4 bases and V 0 bases, and 6 bases lay outside the gene matches. The CDR3 DNA sequence: TGCGCCAGCAGCTTGGTGAGGGGGACAGGGCCAGATACGCAGTATTTT. Translation: CASSLVRGTGPDTQYF.

V usage is TRBV5-1 and J usage is TRBJ2-3, with a weak D call TRBD1 (5 bases). CDR1 is SGHRS and CDR2 is YFSETQ in the germline V gene. CDR3 size: 15 residues. Deletions cut 0 bases from V and 0 bases from J, with 8 bases between. CDR3 DNA: TGCGCCAGCAGCTTGGCAGGGCCTAGCACAGATACGCAGTATTTT. Its translation: CASSLAGPSTDTQYF.

The chain recombines TRBV6-5 with TRBJ1-2; D may be TRBD1 (6 bases). This CDR3 comprises 14 residues. Germline CDR1 is MNHEY and CDR2 is SVGAGI. The V end lost 0 bases, the J end lost 4 bases, and 9 bases lay between the germline ends. The CDR3 DNA is TGTGCCAGCAGTTACTCGAGACAGGTCTATGGCTACACCTTC. Residues: CASSYSRQVYGYTF.

This clone was counted a single time. This chain uses TRBV28 with TRBJ1-4; 7 nucleotides match TRBD1. From germline, CDR1 is MDHEN and CDR2 SYDVKM. The CDR3 loop spans 12 amino acids. The V segment lost 5 bases and the J segment 10 bases; nucleotides outside the gene matches: 4. DNA of the CDR3: TGTGCCAGCAGTACGACAGGGCGAAAACTGTTTTTT. Its translation is CASSTTGRKLFF.

The gene calls are TRBV3-1 (or the pseudogene TRBV3-2) and TRBJ2-4; tentative D call: TRBD1 (6 bases). V was shortened by 1 base and J by 2 bases, with 9 bases between the two germline ends. CDR3 length equals 15 residues. Germline V lookup: CDR1 LGHDT, CDR2 YNNKEL (reference sequence). In nucleotides, the CDR3 is TGTGCCAGCAGCCAAGTCAGGGGTTCCAAAAACATTCAGTACTTC. Its protein is CASSQVRGSKNIQYF.

The gene calls are TRBV10-3 and TRBJ2-1; the D gene is possibly TRBD2 (5 bases). The CDR3 consists of 15 residues. The V gene's germline CDR1 is ENHRY and CDR2 SYGVKD. V was clipped by 3 bases and J by 1 base, with 10 bases between them. In DNA, the CDR3 is TGTGCCATCAGTGATGAGGGCGGGTCCTACAATGAGCAGTTCTTC. Translating it yields CAISDEGGSYNEQFF.

The gene calls are TRBV19 and TRBJ1-2; tentative D call: TRBD1 (6 bases). The germline gives CDR1 LNHDA, CDR2 SQIVND (reference sequence). The CDR3 totals 14 residues. V was cut by 6 bases and J by 8 bases, with 19 bases left in between. The CDR3: CASSPRTATGGYTF. The DNA for the CDR3 is TGTGCCAGTAGCCCCCGGACAGCTACAGGGGGCTACACCTTC. Together with reference TRBV19 and TRBJ1-2, the CDR3 gives the full variable domain: DGGITQSPKYLFRKEGQNVTLSCEQNLNHDAMYWYRQDPGQGLRLIYYSQIVNDFQKGDIAEGYSVSREKKESFPLTVTSAQKNPTAFYLCASSPRTATGGYTFGSGTRLTVV.

This rearrangement joins TRBV27 to TRBJ2-1, with 9 bases fitting TRBD2. With 4 bases clipped from V and 5 bases from J, the junction kept 12 bases outside the gene matches. Germline V gene sequence: CDR1 MNHEY, CDR2 SMNVEV (reference sequence). The CDR3 is 17 residues long. DNA for the CDR3: TGTGCCAGCAGTTCTTTCACCCCTAGCGGGGTGAACAATGAGCAGTTCTTC. This gives the protein CASSSFTPSGVNNEQFF.

This chain links TRBV6-5 with TRBJ1-4; tentative D call: TRBD1 (5 bases). CDR3 length: 15 residues. Germline V gives CDR1 MNHEY, CDR2 SVGAGI. Trimming removed 5 bases from V and 8 bases from J, with 18 bases in between. The CDR3 is CASSLFTGVGEKLFF. CDR3 nucleotide sequence: TGTGCCAGCAGTCTTTTTACAGGAGTGGGGGAAAAACTGTTTTTT.

This sequence joins TRBV14 and TRBJ2-5; D is unresolved. V was shortened by 3 bases and J by 5 bases, with 13 bases between the two germline ends. The germline CDR1 and CDR2 sequences are SGHDN and FVKESK. The CDR3 is 14 amino acids. CDR3 coding DNA: TGTGCCAGCAGCCAGGTGGTCGCTAGGGAGACCCAGTACTTC. Amino acids: CASSQVVARETQYF.

This chain connects TRBV5-4 to TRBJ2-3; 9 nucleotides agree with TRBD2. The V gene end was trimmed by 5 bases and the J gene end by 4 bases; junction bases not matched to a gene: 14. CDR1 and CDR2 from the germline V gene are SGHNT and YYREEE (reference sequence). The CDR3 extends over 17 amino acids. CDR3 sequence: CASSNAGTSPNPDTQYF. CDR3 DNA sequence: TGTGCCAGCAGTAATGCCGGGACTAGCCCAAATCCAGATACGCAGTATTTT.

This clone has just a few counts. The J gene is TRBJ2-3, the V gene TRBV28; tentatively, D is TRBD2 (6 bases). The CDR3 spans 17 residues. The V gene lost 8 bases and the J gene lost 0 bases, with 21 bases spanning the gap. CDR1 is MDHEN and CDR2 is SYDVKM in the germline V gene. The CDR3 here is CASVTAGHRVSTDTQYF. CDR3 bases: TGTGCCAGCGTCACCGCGGGGCACCGAGTCAGCACAGATACGCAGTATTTT.

This clone was found once. The chain employs TRBV18 and TRBJ1-3; 7 nucleotides align to TRBD1. Trimming removed 3 bases from V and 4 bases from J; junction bases left unmatched: 3. CDR1 and CDR2 (germline): KGHSH, LQKENI. The CDR3 covers 14 residues. CDR3 sequence: CASSPTGIGNTIYF. The DNA of the CDR3 is TGTGCCAGCTCACCGACAGGGATCGGAAACACCATATATTTT.

This clone has just one count. The chain has TRBV2 and TRBJ2-1; TRBD2 aligns across 12 bases. Germline V CDR1 and CDR2: SNHLY, FYNNEI. This CDR3 contains 15 residues. With 5 bases clipped from V and 4 bases from J, the junction kept 3 bases outside the gene matches. The CDR3 protein is CASSLLAGGYNEQFF. The CDR3 coding sequence is TGTGCCAGCAGTCTCCTAGCGGGAGGGTACAATGAGCAGTTCTTC.

The chain is built from TRBV4-1 and TRBJ1-2; TRBD1 agrees at 9 bases. V shed 2 bases and J 3 bases; nucleotides not matched to a gene: 7. Germline CDR1 is MGHRA and CDR2 is YSYEKL. This CDR3 contains 16 residues. The CDR3 is CASSQRIGQGYYGYTF. Here the CDR3 DNA reads TGCGCCAGCAGCCAAAGAATTGGACAGGGGTACTATGGCTACACCTTC.

The chain has TRBV28 and TRBJ1-3; D gene unclear. This CDR3 is 15 amino acids long. V lost 2 bases and J lost 0, with 8 bases in between. Germline values: CDR1 MDHEN, CDR2 SYDVKM. The CDR3 region has the DNA TGTGCCAGCAGTTTACTTTCTTACTCTGGAAACACCATATATTTT. It is translated as CASSLLSYSGNTIYF.

This clone occurred once. The chain couples TRBV11-3 to TRBJ1-2; no clear D. The CDR3 runs to 13 residues. V gave up 2 bases and J gave up 3 bases, with 7 bases separating them. CDR1 is SGHNT and CDR2 is YENEEA in the germline V gene. The CDR3 spells CASSLNPDYGYTF. The CDR3 bases are TGTGCCAGCAGCTTAAACCCGGACTATGGCTACACCTTC.

This clone showed up just once. The rearrangement uses TRBV19 and TRBJ2-2; maybe TRBD2 (6 bases). The length of the CDR3 is 13 residues. The V gene lost 5 bases and the J gene lost 8 bases, with 12 bases spanning the gap. From germline, CDR1 is LNHDA and CDR2 SQIVND (reference sequence). CDR3 in amino acids: CASSQGGTGELFF. CDR3 nucleotide sequence: TGTGCCAGTAGTCAGGGAGGAACAGGGGAGCTGTTTTTT.

The genes are TRBV25-1 and TRBJ2-3; 7 bases align to TRBD2. Germline loops: CDR1 MGHDK, CDR2 SYGVNS. The CDR3 consists of 13 residues. The V segment lost 7 bases and the J segment 6 bases; nucleotides outside the gene matches: 7. For the CDR3, the DNA is TGTGCCAGCACTCCGCGGGGGAGCGATACGCAGTATTTT. Translated, it gives CASTPRGSDTQYF. The variable domain in full, with the rest retrieved from reference TRBV25-1 and TRBJ2-3, is EADIYQTPRYLVIGTGKKITLECSQTMGHDKMYWYQQDPGMELHLIHYSYGVNSTEKGDLSSESTVSRIRTEHFPLTLESARPSHTSQYLCASTPRGSDTQYFGPGTRLTVL.

The gene calls are TRBV28 and TRBJ1-6; 9 bases line up with TRBD1. Germline assignment: CDR1 MDHEN and CDR2 SYDVKM. V lost 9 bases, J lost 9 bases, and 9 bases stayed unmatched. This CDR3 is 14 amino acids long. Here the CDR3 DNA reads TGTGCCAGTAAATCGGGACAGGGAGTTTCACCCCTCCACTTT. It translates to CASKSGQGVSPLHF.

Only a few counts were recorded for this clone. The chain joins TRBV4-1 to TRBJ2-3; no definite D call. The V end was cut by 0 bases, the J end by 3 bases, with 4 bases between. Germline V gene lookup returns CDR1 MGHRA and CDR2 YSYEKL. The CDR3 is 13 residues long. The CDR3, as DNA: TGCGCCAGCAGCCAAGACGGGACAGATACGCAGTATTTT. This gives the protein CASSQDGTDTQYF.

The sample holds a few counts of this clone. V and J are TRBV7-6 and TRBJ1-6; unclear D gene. Germline CDR1 reads SGHVS; CDR2 reads FNYEAQ. The CDR3 spans 15 residues. Trimming shortened V by 2 bases and J by 8 bases, and 13 bases separated the two germline ends. CDR3: CASSLRLGRDSPLHF. DNA for the CDR3: TGTGCCAGCAGCTTACGGCTAGGTCGAGATTCACCCCTCCACTTT. Full variable domain (outside the CDR3, taken from reference TRBV7-6 and TRBJ1-6): GAGVSQSPRYKVTKRGQDVALRCDPISGHVSLYWYRQALGQGPEFLTYFNYEAQQDKSGLPNDRFSAERPEGSISTLTIQRTEQRDSAMYRCASSLRLGRDSPLHFGNGTRLTVT.

The V gene is TRBV10-3, the J gene TRBJ1-1; unclear D gene. V lost 3 bases to trimming and J lost 3 bases, with 8 bases between them. The germline V gene has CDR1 ENHRY and CDR2 SYGVKD. The CDR3 loop spans 13 amino acids. In DNA, the CDR3 is TGTGCCATCAGTGACGGCGGGGACACTGAAGCTTTCTTT. The encoded protein is CAISDGGDTEAFF.

The CDR3 bases are TGTGCCTGGAGTCCCCTCCCAGGTGGTTCACCCCTCCACTTT. It translates to CAWSPLPGGSPLHF. This chain connects TRBV30 to TRBJ1-6; no reliable D call. V lost 2 bases to trimming and J lost 9 bases, with 14 bases between them. The CDR3 spans 14 residues. CDR1 is GTSNPN, CDR2 SVGIG, per germline (reference sequence).